These 32 T cell receptor beta chains were sequenced from one sample in a study of cytomegalovirus exposure and HLA in healthy donors. PCR used 60 Vbeta primers and 13 Jbeta primers. Libraries were prepared by immunoSEQ multiplex PCR; TCRdb keeps only in-frame clonotypes and omits some of them. Of 120,000 or so clones listed, around 65% were seen once; the top ten hold less than 2%. Sequencing used PBMCs. All receptors come from a man aged 18 to 29 in good health and CMV-seronegative.

The chain combines TRBV7-2 with TRBJ2-5; 9 nucleotides match TRBD2. Germline values: CDR1 SGHTA, CDR2 FQGNSA. This CDR3 contains 15 residues. V lost 5 bases and J lost 4; bases outside the gene matches: 8. Here the CDR3 DNA reads TGTGCCAGCAGCACGGTTAGCGGGAGAGGAGAGACCCAGTACTTC. Translating it yields CASSTVSGRGETQYF.

The chain couples TRBV7-9 to TRBJ2-3; no clear D. V shed 5 bases and J shed 4 bases, with 7 bases lying between them. The CDR3 is 12 amino acids. From germline, CDR1 is SEHNR and CDR2 FQNEAQ (reference sequence). This CDR3 is CASSPESDTQYF. Written as DNA, the CDR3 is TGTGCCAGCAGCCCCGAGTCAGATACGCAGTATTTT.

The chain carries TRBV30 and TRBJ2-5, with 8 bases identical to TRBD2. The DNA end is a closer match to TRBJ2-7, so the J assignment may be wrong. The germline gives CDR1 GTSNPN, CDR2 SVGIG (reference sequence). The CDR3 loop spans 12 amino acids. The CDR3 loop is CAWKAGVYEQYF. In DNA, the CDR3 is TGTGCCTGGAAAGCGGGAGTCTACGAGCAGTACTTC.

The chain uses TRBV14 and TRBJ1-3, with a tentative D call TRBD1 (6 bases). V was clipped by 4 bases and J by 0 bases, with 10 bases between them. The CDR3 has 15 residues. Germline V gives CDR1 SGHDN, CDR2 FVKESK. CDR3 DNA sequence: TGTGCCAGCAGCCCAGGGACAAGCTCTGGAAACACCATATATTTT. Protein: CASSPGTSSGNTIYF.

The rearrangement uses TRBV9 and TRBJ2-3; possible D gene TRBD2, 6 bases. CDR1 is SGDLS and CDR2 is YYNGEE in the germline V gene. Trimming removed 3 bases from V and 1 base from J, with 15 bases in between. The CDR3 runs to 16 residues. CDR3 nucleotide sequence: TGTGCCAGCAGCGCTCCTCGGCGGGGAGGCACAGATACGCAGTATTTT. Its translation: CASSAPRRGGTDTQYF.

This sequence joins TRBV7-7 and TRBJ2-2, with a tentative D call TRBD2 (6 bases). Germline CDR1 and CDR2: SSHAT and FNYEAQ (reference sequence). With 2 bases removed from V and 5 bases from J, the gap between germline ends came to 15 bases. This CDR3 is built from 16 residues. CDR3 DNA sequence: TGTGCCAGCAGCTTACTGCCGGGAGTAGGGACCGGGGAGCTGTTTTTT. The encoded protein is CASSLLPGVGTGELFF.

The chain links TRBV14 to TRBJ2-7; TRBD1 agrees at 9 bases. Germline V gives CDR1 SGHDN, CDR2 FVKESK. This CDR3 region has 15 residues. J gave up 3 bases and V 3 bases, and 6 bases lay outside the gene matches. The CDR3 nucleotides read TGTGCCAGCAGCCAGGTAGGGACAGGGCGCTACGAGCAGTACTTC. Translating gives CASSQVGTGRYEQYF.

The CDR3 DNA reads TGTGCCAGCACCGATGACTCATCCTACAATGAGCAGTTCTTC. Translating gives CASTDDSSYNEQFF. The chain joins TRBV28 to TRBJ2-1, with no clear D. The germline CDR1 and CDR2 sequences are MDHEN and SYDVKM. This CDR3 region has 14 residues. The V end was cut by 7 bases, the J end by 1 base, with 11 bases between.

This clone was counted only a few times. V is TRBV30 and J is TRBJ2-1, with a tentative D call TRBD2 (5 bases). The germline gives CDR1 GTSNPN, CDR2 SVGIG (reference sequence). This CDR3 region has 11 residues. Trimming removed 4 bases at V and 10 bases at J, with 11 bases between. DNA for the CDR3: TGTGCCTGGAAGGCCGGGGAGGAGCAGTTCTTC. Encoded protein: CAWKAGEEQFF.

This clone was counted a few times. V and J are TRBV27 and TRBJ1-6; D not certain. V dropped 5 bases and J dropped 9 bases, with 11 bases sitting between them. CDR3 length: 13 residues. Germline V gives CDR1 MNHEY, CDR2 SMNVEV (reference sequence). The CDR3: CASSGPGISPLHF. Written as DNA, the CDR3 is TGTGCCAGCAGTGGACCGGGGATTTCACCCCTCCACTTT.

The chain uses TRBV23-1 and TRBJ2-6; possible D gene TRBD1, 5 bases. TRBV23-1 falls under the ORF class, with uncertain function. V gave up 1 base and J gave up 2 bases, with 15 bases separating them. CDR3 length: 18 residues. This CDR3 is CASSQFPRVRTGANVLTF. In nucleotides, the CDR3 is TGCGCCAGCAGTCAATTCCCCAGGGTCCGCACTGGGGCCAACGTCCTGACTTTC.

The chain joins TRBV5-3 to TRBJ2-5; D remains ambiguous. TRBV5-3 carries the ORF label, with uncertain function. V shed 0 bases and J shed 7 bases, with 7 bases lying between them. This CDR3 comprises 12 residues. The CDR3 is CARSLARWTQYF. The CDR3 DNA reads TGTGCCAGAAGCTTGGCGAGGTGGACCCAGTACTTC.

The chain combines TRBV4-1 with TRBJ2-3; D ambiguous. The CDR3 is 13 amino acids. Trimming removed 1 base from V and 6 bases from J, with 8 bases in between. CDR1 is MGHRA and CDR2 is YSYEKL in the germline V gene. The CDR3 sequence is CASSQVLRDTQYF. CDR3 nucleotide sequence: TGCGCCAGCAGCCAAGTGCTGAGGGATACGCAGTATTTT.

J is TRBJ2-1 and V is TRBV10-2, with D possibly matching TRBD2 (7 bases). Germline V lookup: CDR1 WSHSY, CDR2 SAAADI. The CDR3 runs 14 residues. Trimming took off 6 bases at V and 8 bases at J, with 17 bases between the two ends. The CDR3 loop reads CASRYVGGADEQFF. CDR3 sequence (DNA): TGCGCCAGCAGATATGTGGGGGGGGCCGATGAGCAGTTCTTC.

This chain links TRBV9 with TRBJ2-5; 7 bases align to TRBD1. The CDR3 contains 15 residues. CDR1 is SGDLS and CDR2 is YYNGEE in the germline V gene. Trimming at V came to 0 bases and at J to 1 base, leaving 3 bases not matched to a gene. CDR3 region: CASSVDRGGQETQYF. CDR3 sequence (DNA): TGTGCCAGCAGCGTAGACAGGGGCGGCCAAGAGACCCAGTACTTC.

This clone was seen more than once but under ten times. The chain carries TRBV10-3 and TRBJ1-1; D perhaps matches TRBD1 (6 bases). Trimming left V 3 bases short and J 1 base short, with 21 bases between. The V gene's germline CDR1 is ENHRY and CDR2 SYGVKD. The CDR3 is 18 residues long. CDR3: CAISDGVRGLKGNTEAFF. CDR3 in DNA: TGTGCCATCAGTGACGGTGTTAGGGGGTTGAAGGGGAACACTGAAGCTTTCTTT.

The genes are TRBV28 and TRBJ1-1, with D possibly matching TRBD1 (5 bases). CDR1 MDHEN and CDR2 SYDVKM come from the germline V gene. The CDR3 is made up of 14 amino acids. V was shortened by 3 bases and J by 4 bases, with 12 bases between the two germline ends. CDR3 sequence (DNA): TGTGCCAGCAGTTTCACTGCGGGGGGCACTGAAGCTTTCTTT. Residues: CASSFTAGGTEAFF.

This chain joins TRBV9 and TRBJ2-3; 14 nucleotides align to TRBD2. This CDR3 has 15 amino acids. After removal of 7 bases from V and 5 bases from J, the junction contained 6 bases not matched to a gene. CDR1 is SGDLS, CDR2 YYNGEE, per germline. CDR3 sequence reads: CASSRLAGGVDTQYF. CDR3 nucleotide sequence: TGTGCCAGCTCCCGACTAGCGGGAGGGGTAGATACGCAGTATTTT.

This clone has only a few counts. This chain connects TRBV6-5 to TRBJ2-7; TRBD2 matches at 8 bases. The CDR3 sequence is 14 residues long. Losses at the gene ends were 5 bases for V and 6 bases for J; bases not matched to a gene: 9. The germline gives CDR1 MNHEY, CDR2 SVGAGI. The CDR3: CASSPTAGVFEQYF. CDR3 DNA: TGTGCCAGCAGTCCAACAGCGGGAGTCTTCGAGCAGTACTTC.

The chain combines TRBV11-2 with TRBJ2-5; D ambiguous. The CDR3 covers 12 residues. V lost 4 bases, J lost 10 bases, and 13 bases lay in between. Germline loops: CDR1 SGHAT, CDR2 FQNNGV. This CDR3 is CASSSHILLQYF. In DNA form, the CDR3 reads TGTGCCAGCAGCTCGCACATCCTGCTCCAGTACTTC.

For this clone: Within the sample, other DNA sequences also encode this same CDR3. This CDR3 is CASSLVGGSTDTQYF. The CDR3 DNA is TGTGCCAGCAGCTTAGTTGGGGGGAGCACAGATACGCAGTATTTT. The gene calls are TRBV7-2 and TRBJ2-3; perhaps TRBD2 as D (6 bases). Looked up from germline, CDR1 is SGHTA and CDR2 is FQGNSA. CDR3 size: 15 residues. Trimming removed 1 base from V and 0 bases from J, with 8 bases in between.

The chain joins TRBV18 to TRBJ1-1, with D hard to call. V was clipped by 5 bases and J by 0 bases, with 16 bases between them. CDR1 KGHSH and CDR2 LQKENI come from the germline V gene. The CDR3 extends over 16 amino acids. The CDR3 protein is CASSSSGISMNTEAFF. CDR3 nucleotides: TGTGCCAGCTCATCAAGCGGGATCTCCATGAACACTGAAGCTTTCTTT.

This clone was detected only a few times. The chain is built from TRBV6-1 and TRBJ1-5; D perhaps matches TRBD1 (6 bases). V was pared by 7 bases and J by 7 bases, with 17 bases between. Germline lookup yields CDR1 MNHNS and CDR2 SASEGT. This CDR3 spans 14 amino acids. CDR3 sequence reads: CASTQGGAGQPQHF. The CDR3 DNA sequence: TGTGCCAGCACCCAAGGGGGGGCCGGACAGCCCCAGCATTTT.

The J gene is TRBJ2-3, the V gene TRBV6-1, with TRBD2 matching 13 bases. Germline V CDR1 and CDR2: MNHNS, SASEGT. The CDR3 length is 14 residues. Trimming took 5 bases from V and 9 from J; bases not matched to a gene: 5. CDR3 loop: CASSFTSGGGTQYF. CDR3 DNA: TGTGCCAGCAGTTTCACTAGCGGGGGGGGGACGCAGTATTTT.

The chain joins TRBV6-1 to TRBJ1-2; TRBD1 matches 7 bases. This CDR3 has 19 amino acids. The V and J ends lost 2 bases and 3 bases, in that order; junction bases with no gene match: 18. In germline, CDR1 is MNHNS, CDR2 SASEGT. The CDR3 DNA sequence: TGTGCCAGCAGTGAATCCCTTCGGCGGCAGGGGGTCGCTGACTATGGCTACACCTTC. Translating gives CASSESLRRQGVADYGYTF.

This clone appeared once. The rearrangement joins TRBV7-6 to TRBJ2-3; TRBD1 agrees at 7 bases. CDR3 size: 18 residues. Germline V gene sequence: CDR1 SGHVS, CDR2 FNYEAQ. With V trimmed by 5 bases and J by 5 bases, 19 bases remained unmatched. CDR3 residues: CASSLRGREGNHRDTQYF. CDR3 bases: TGTGCCAGCAGCCTAAGGGGGCGTGAGGGGAACCATAGAGATACGCAGTATTTT.

This chain uses TRBV10-2 with TRBJ1-1; D perhaps matches TRBD1 (5 bases). Per germline, CDR1 WSHSY and CDR2 SAAADI. The CDR3 spans 13 residues. The V end was cut by 6 bases, the J end by 0 bases, with 8 bases between. DNA for the CDR3: TGCGCCAGCAGCGCAGGGTTGAACACTGAAGCTTTCTTT. Amino acid sequence: CASSAGLNTEAFF.

This clone was found a few times. The chain joins TRBV5-6 to TRBJ1-2, with 10 nucleotides matching TRBD1. CDR3 size: 15 residues. Trimming at V came to 4 bases and at J to 8 bases, leaving 11 bases not matched to a gene. CDR1 is SGHDT and CDR2 is YYEEEE in the germline V gene. The CDR3 here is CASSPYGQGGCGYTF. For the CDR3, the DNA is TGTGCCAGCAGCCCCTATGGACAGGGGGGATGCGGCTACACCTTC.

The J gene is TRBJ2-5, the V gene TRBV7-3; 7 positions agree with TRBD1. The CDR3 spans 13 residues. Looked up from germline, CDR1 is SGHTA and CDR2 is FQGTGA. V shed 5 bases, J shed 4 bases, and the junction held 4 bases outside the gene matches. In DNA, the CDR3 is TGTGCCAGCAGCCCCAACAGGGGAGAGACCCAGTACTTC. This translates into CASSPNRGETQYF.

This chain connects TRBV28 to TRBJ2-4; TRBD1 matches 7 bases. With 3 bases clipped from V and 5 bases from J, the junction kept 16 bases outside the gene matches. The CDR3 has 18 residues. Germline CDR1 reads MDHEN; CDR2 reads SYDVKM. DNA for the CDR3: TGTGCCAGCAGTTTCTCCCATAGTAGGGGGCATGAGGAAAACATTCAGTACTTC. Its translation is CASSFSHSRGHEENIQYF.

The CDR3 nucleotides are TGTGCCAGCAGCTTAGGAGTGAACACTGAAGCTTTCTTT. Translation: CASSLGVNTEAFF. The J gene is TRBJ1-1, the V gene TRBV5-4; no firm D call. The CDR3 covers 13 residues. V was trimmed by 2 bases and J by 0 bases, leaving 5 bases between them. CDR1 and CDR2 (germline): SGHNT, YYREEE (reference sequence).

This rearrangement joins TRBV2 to TRBJ1-3, with a possible D match to TRBD1 (5 bases). Trimming took 1 base from V and 1 from J, leaving 11 bases between them. The CDR3 contains 16 residues. CDR1 SNHLY and CDR2 FYNNEI come from the germline V gene. The CDR3 spells CASSEGGRRSGNTIYF. CDR3 coding DNA: TGTGCCAGCAGTGAAGGGGGGAGGCGTTCTGGAAACACCATATATTTT.